The sequence of this T cell receptor (beta chain) was determined in a study of shared clonotypes between healthy human individuals. Clones were sequenced by immunoSEQ multiplex PCR, and TCRdb holds only the in-frame ones, with some missing. The profile shows over a million clones, around 97% of them singletons. CDR3 length equals 19 residues. CDR1 is SGHAT and CDR2 is FQNNGV in the germline V gene. V shed 2 bases and J 4 bases; nucleotides not matched to a gene: 14. The rearrangement uses TRBV11-2 and TRBJ2-6; 7 bases align to TRBD1. The sample was naive CD4+ T cells sorted from blood. Subset specified: CD45RA+ positively selected. The receptor was derived from a man under 40 in good health. The CDR3 protein is CASSLRYANRGSGANVLTF. CDR3 sequence (DNA): TGTGCCAGCAGCTTAAGATACGCCAACAGGGGATCCGGGGCCAACGTCCTGACTTTC.